One T cell receptor beta chain is described in this entry. Antigen specificity is unknown. Between the trimmed V and J ends, which lost 4 bases and 3 bases, there was a span of 6 bases. The V gene's germline CDR1 is KGHDR and CDR2 SFDVKD. The CDR3 runs to 13 residues. This sample was taken from a study of T cell responses to AZD1222 COVID-19 vaccine. The method was immunoSEQ multiplex PCR; TCRdb's version includes in-frame clones alone and lacks a portion of them. The sample carries about 140,000 clones, 84% recorded once. The study, taken as a whole, reports: In a largely white British group with more females than males, clonal diversity was possibly underestimated. In the spike-specific TCR repertoire, nearly half reportedly target unmutated variant regions.

This material consisted of peripheral blood, taken on day 0 of AZD1222 vaccination. The source is an adult in good health. The chain recombines TRBV24-1 with TRBJ1-3; no firm D call. The DNA of the CDR3 is TGTGCCACCAGTGACTATAATGGAAACACCATATATTTT. This codes for CATSDYNGNTIYF.